This T cell receptor (beta chain) was identified during a study of CD8 T cells in ankylosing spondylitis. General study points: From matched ankylosing spondylitis synovial fluid, disease-linked clones were reportedly recovered at significantly enriched levels.

With molecular barcodes, quantitative 5'-RACE was used to make the TCR beta libraries. TCRdb reprocessed the 5' RACE reads via MiXCR and lists one record per CDR3 protein. The repertoire has a few hundred thousand distinct CDR3 sequences, 20% of them found once; the top ten carry 3% to 4%. Notes on this clonotype: Its antigen remains unidentified.

Deletions cut 5 bases from V and 0 bases from J, with 14 bases between. Germline CDR1 MGHDK, CDR2 SYGVNS. The length of the CDR3 is 17 residues. This receptor was taken from a female donor with ankylosing spondylitis or in good health (not recorded which). The sequenced sample consisted of blood, either unsorted or a sorted T cell fraction (not recorded which). The V and J genes are TRBV25-1 and TRBJ2-6; D tentatively fits TRBD1 or TRBD2 (5 bases each). DNA of the CDR3: TGTGCCAGCAGTTCCCCCGGGGCAGTCTCTGGGGCCAACGTCCTGACTTTC. It encodes CASSSPGAVSGANVLTF.